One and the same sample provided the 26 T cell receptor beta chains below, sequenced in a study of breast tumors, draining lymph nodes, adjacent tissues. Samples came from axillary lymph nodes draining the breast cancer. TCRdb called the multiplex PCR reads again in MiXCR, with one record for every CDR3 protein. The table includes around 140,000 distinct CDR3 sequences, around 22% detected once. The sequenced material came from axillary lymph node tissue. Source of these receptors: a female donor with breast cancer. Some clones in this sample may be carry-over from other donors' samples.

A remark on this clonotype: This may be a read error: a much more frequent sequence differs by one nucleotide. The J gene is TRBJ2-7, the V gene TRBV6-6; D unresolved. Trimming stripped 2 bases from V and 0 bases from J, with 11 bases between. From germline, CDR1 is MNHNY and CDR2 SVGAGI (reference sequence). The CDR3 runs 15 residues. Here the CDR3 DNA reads TGTGCCAGCAGTTACGGGTCTGGGCTCTCCTACGAGCAGTACTTC. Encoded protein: CASSYGSGLSYEQYF.

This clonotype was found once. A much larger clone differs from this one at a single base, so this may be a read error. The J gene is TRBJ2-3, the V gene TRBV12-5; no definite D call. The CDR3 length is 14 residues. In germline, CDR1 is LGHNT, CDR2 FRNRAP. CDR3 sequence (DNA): TGTGCTAGTAGTTTAAGGGCTAGCACAGATACGCAGTATTTT. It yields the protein CASSLRASTDTQYF.

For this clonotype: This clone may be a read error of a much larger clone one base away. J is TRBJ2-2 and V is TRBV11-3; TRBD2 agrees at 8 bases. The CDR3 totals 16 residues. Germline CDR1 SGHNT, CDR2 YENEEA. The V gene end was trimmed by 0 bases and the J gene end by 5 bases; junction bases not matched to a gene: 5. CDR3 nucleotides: TGTGCCAGCAGCTTAGATTCCGGGACTAGGACCGGGGAGCTGTTTTTT. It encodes CASSLDSGTRTGELFF.

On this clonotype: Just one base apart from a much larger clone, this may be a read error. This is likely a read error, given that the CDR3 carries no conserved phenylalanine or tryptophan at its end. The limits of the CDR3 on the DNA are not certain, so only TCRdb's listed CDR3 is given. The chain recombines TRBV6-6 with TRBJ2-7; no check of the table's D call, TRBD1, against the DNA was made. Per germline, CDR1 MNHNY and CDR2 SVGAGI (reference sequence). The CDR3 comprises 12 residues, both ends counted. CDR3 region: CASRGGGDESGI.

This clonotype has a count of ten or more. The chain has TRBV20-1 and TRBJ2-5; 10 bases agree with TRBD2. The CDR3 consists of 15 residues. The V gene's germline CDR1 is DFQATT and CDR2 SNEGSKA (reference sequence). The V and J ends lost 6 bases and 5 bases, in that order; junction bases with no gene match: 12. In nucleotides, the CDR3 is TGCAGTGCCAAACCGGCTAGCGGGAGCTTTGAGACCCAGTACTTC. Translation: CSAKPASGSFETQYF.

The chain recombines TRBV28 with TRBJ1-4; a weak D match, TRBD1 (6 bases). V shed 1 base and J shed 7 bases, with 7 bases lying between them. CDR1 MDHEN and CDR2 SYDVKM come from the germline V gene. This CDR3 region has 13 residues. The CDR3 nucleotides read TGTGCCAGCAGTTTATCGGGGGCTGAAAAACTGTTTTTT. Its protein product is CASSLSGAEKLFF.

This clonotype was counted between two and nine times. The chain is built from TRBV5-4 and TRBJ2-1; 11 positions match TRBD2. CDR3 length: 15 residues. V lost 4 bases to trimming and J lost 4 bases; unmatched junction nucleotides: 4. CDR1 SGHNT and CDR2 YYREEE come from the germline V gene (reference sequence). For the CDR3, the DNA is TGTGCCAGCAGCCTTTCTAGCGGGAGGTACAATGAGCAGTTCTTC. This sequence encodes CASSLSSGRYNEQFF.

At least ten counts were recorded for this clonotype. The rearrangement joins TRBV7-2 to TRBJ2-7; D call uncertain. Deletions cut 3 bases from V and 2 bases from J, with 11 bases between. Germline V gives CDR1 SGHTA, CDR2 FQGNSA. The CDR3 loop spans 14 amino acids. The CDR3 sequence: CASSLLPGPYEQYF. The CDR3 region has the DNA TGTGCCAGCAGCTTGTTACCGGGCCCCTACGAGCAGTACTTC.

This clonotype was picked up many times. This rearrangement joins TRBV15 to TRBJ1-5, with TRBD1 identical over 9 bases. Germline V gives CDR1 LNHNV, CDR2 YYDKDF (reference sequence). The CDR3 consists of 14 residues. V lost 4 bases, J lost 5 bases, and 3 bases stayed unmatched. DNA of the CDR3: TGTGCCACCAGCAAAGACAGGGGGTATCAGCCCCAGCATTTT. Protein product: CATSKDRGYQPQHF.

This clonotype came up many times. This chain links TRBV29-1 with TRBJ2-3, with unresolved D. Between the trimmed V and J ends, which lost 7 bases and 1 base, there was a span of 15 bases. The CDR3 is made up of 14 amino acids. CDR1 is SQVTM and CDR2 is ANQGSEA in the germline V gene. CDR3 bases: TGCAGCGCCCGGGTGGGCTTGGGCACAGATACGCAGTATTTT. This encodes CSARVGLGTDTQYF.

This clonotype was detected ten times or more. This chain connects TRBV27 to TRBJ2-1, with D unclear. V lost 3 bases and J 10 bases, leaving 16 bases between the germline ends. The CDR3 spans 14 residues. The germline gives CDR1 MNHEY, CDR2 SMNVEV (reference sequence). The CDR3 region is CASSFASQRREQFF. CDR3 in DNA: TGTGCCAGCAGTTTTGCTTCTCAACGACGGGAGCAGTTCTTC.

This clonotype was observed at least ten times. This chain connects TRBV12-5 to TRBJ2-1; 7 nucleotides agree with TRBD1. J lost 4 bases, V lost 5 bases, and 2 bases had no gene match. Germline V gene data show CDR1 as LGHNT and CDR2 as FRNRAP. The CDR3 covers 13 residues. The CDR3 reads CASGGTAYNEQFF. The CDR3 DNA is TGTGCTAGTGGTGGGACAGCGTACAATGAGCAGTTCTTC. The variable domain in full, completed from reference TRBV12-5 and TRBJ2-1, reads DARVTQTPRHKVTEMGQEVTMRCQPILGHNTVFWYRQTMMQGLELLAYFRNRAPLDDSGMPKDRFSAEMPDATLATLKIQPSEPRDSAVYFCASGGTAYNEQFFGPGTRLTVL.

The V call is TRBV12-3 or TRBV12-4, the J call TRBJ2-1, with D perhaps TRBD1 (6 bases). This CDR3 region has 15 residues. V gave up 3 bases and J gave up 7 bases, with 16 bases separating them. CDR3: CASSFTGYERNEQFF. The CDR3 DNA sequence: TGTGCCAGCAGTTTCACAGGGTACGAACGTAATGAGCAGTTCTTC.

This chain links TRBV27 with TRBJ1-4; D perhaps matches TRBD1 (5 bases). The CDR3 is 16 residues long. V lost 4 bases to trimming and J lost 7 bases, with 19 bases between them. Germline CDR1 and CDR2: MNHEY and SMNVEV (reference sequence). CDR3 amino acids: CASSSRFARGGEKLFF. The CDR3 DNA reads TGTGCCAGCAGTTCAAGGTTTGCCCGGGGCGGTGAAAAACTGTTTTTT.

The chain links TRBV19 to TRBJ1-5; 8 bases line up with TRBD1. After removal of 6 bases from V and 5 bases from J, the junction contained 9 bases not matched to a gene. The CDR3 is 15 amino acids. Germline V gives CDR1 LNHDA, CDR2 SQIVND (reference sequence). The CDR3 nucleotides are TGTGCCAGTAGGGCAGGGGGCTTCTGGTATCAGCCCCAGCATTTT. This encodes CASRAGGFWYQPQHF.

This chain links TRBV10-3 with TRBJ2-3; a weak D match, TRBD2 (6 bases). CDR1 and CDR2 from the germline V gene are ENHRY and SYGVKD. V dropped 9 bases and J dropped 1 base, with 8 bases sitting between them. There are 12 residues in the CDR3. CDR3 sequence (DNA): TGTGCCATTTCGGGGGGCACAGATACGCAGTATTTT. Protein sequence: CAISGGTDTQYF.

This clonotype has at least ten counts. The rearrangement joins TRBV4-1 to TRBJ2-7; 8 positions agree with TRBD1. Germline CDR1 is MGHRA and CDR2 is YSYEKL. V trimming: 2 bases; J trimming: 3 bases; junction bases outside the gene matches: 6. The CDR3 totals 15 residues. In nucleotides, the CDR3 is TGCGCCAGCAGCCAATCCAGGACAGGGTACTACGAGCAGTACTTC. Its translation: CASSQSRTGYYEQYF.

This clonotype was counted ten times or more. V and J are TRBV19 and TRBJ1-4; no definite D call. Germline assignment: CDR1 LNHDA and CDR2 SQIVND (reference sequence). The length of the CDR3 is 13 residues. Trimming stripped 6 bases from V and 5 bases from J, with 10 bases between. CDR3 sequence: CASSSEVNEKLFF. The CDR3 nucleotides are TGTGCCAGTAGCAGTGAAGTGAATGAAAAACTGTTTTTT.

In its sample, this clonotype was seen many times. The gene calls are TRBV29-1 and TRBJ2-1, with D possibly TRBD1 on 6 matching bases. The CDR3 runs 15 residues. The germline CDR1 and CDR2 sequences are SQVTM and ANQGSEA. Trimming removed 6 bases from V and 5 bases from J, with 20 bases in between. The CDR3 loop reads CSVNRVGWSDNEQFF. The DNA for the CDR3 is TGCAGCGTGAACAGGGTAGGTTGGAGCGACAATGAGCAGTTCTTC.

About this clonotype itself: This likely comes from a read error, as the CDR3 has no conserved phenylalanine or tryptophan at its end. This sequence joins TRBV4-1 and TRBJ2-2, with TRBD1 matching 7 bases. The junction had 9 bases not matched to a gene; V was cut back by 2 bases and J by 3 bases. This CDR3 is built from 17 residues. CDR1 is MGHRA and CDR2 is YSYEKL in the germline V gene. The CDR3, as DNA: TGCGCCAGCAGCCAACCGACAGGGCGGAGTGACACCGGGGAGCTGTTTGTT. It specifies CASSQPTGRSDTGELFV.

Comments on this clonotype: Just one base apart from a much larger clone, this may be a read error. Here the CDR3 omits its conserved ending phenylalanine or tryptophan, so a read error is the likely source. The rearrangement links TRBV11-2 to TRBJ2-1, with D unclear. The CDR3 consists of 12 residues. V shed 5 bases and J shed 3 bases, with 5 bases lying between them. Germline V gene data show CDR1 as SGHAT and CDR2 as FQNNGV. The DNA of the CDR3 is TGTGCCAGCAGCCGAGACTACAATGAGCAGTTCTCC. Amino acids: CASSRDYNEQFS.

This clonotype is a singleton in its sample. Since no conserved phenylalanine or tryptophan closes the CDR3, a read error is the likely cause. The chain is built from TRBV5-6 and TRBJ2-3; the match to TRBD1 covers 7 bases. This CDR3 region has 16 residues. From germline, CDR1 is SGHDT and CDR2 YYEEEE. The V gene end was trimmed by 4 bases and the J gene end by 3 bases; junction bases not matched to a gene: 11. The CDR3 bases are TGTGCCAGCAGCCAGGGAACCGGGACAGTAACAGATACGCAGTATTTG. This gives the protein CASSQGTGTVTDTQYL.

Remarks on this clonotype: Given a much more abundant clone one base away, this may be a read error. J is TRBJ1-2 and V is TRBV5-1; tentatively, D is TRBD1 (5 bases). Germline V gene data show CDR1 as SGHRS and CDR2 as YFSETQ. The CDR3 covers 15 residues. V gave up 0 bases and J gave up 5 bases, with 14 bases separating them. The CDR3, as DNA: TGCGCCAGCAGCTTGGACTGGGACCTCGGGTATGGCTACACCTTC. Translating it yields CASSLDWDLGYGYTF.

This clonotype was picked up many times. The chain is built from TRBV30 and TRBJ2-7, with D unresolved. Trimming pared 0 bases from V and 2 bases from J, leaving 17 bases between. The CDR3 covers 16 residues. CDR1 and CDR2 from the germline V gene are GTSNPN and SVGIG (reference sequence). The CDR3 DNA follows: TGTGCCTGGAGTGTACGTATGGCCAGATCCCCCTACGAGCAGTACTTC. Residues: CAWSVRMARSPYEQYF.

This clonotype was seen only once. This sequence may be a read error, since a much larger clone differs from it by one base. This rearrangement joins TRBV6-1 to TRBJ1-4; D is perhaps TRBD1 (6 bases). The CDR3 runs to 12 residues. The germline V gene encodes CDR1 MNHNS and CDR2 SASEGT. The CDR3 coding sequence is TGTGCCGGCAGGGGTCTTAATGAAAAACTGTTTTTT. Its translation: CAGRGLNEKLFF.

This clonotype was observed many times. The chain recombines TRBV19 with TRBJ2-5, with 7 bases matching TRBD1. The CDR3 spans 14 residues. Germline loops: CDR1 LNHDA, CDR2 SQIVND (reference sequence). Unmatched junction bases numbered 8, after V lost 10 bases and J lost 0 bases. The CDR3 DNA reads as TGTGCCAAGATGGACAGGACGTACCAAGAGACCCAGTACTTC. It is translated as CAKMDRTYQETQYF.